The rows below give T cell receptor beta chains drawn from one sample of a study of PD-L1 blockade in urothelial cancer. Assay: immunoSEQ multiplex PCR; the TCRdb copy retains only in-frame clones and omits some. This table has 45,000 to 70,000 clones, approximately 83% appearing once. The source was PBMCs, collected around atezolizumab (anti-PD-L1) treatment. These receptors came from a man between 65 and 79 years old with urothelial cancer. Each CDR3 is given with its conserved first and last residue. The D gene is left open where the match is weak. Only part of the rows carry a size: once, few, many, or a class if the clone is expanded.

TRBJ2-5 TRBD2 - TRBV5-1 CASSLSGRAEKETQYF TGCGCCAGCAGCTTGTCCGGGAGGGCCGAAAAAGAGACCCAGTACTTC
TRBJ1-5 TRBD1 - TRBV18 CASSPRRGRTGGNQPQHF TGTGCCAGCTCCCCCCGGAGGGGGCGGACAGGTGGAAATCAGCCCCAGCATTTT
TRBJ1-2 TRBD1 - TRBV18 CASSPPVQGTYGYTF TGTGCCAGCTCACCACCCGTACAGGGGACCTATGGCTACACCTTC
TRBJ2-1 - - TRBV9 CASSVEEGLYNEQFF TGTGCCAGCAGCGTAGAGGAGGGCCTCTACAATGAGCAGTTCTTC
TRBJ2-1 TRBD2 - TRBV28 CASSPQTGTSGRPHEQFF TGTGCCAGCAGCCCTCAGACCGGGACTAGCGGGAGGCCCCATGAGCAGTTCTTC
TRBJ2-5 TRBD2 - TRBV9 CASSVGGGSQETQYF TGTGCCAGCAGCGTAGGGGGAGGGTCACAAGAGACCCAGTACTTC
TRBJ2-5 TRBD1 - TRBV7-9 CASSSLWTGDQETQYF TGTGCCAGCAGCTCCTTGTGGACAGGGGACCAAGAGACCCAGTACTTC
TRBJ2-5 - - TRBV5-6 CASSLTVQETQYF TGTGCCAGCAGCCTGACTGTCCAAGAGACCCAGTACTTC
TRBJ1-2 - - TRBV18 CASSLREGLPRNYGYTF TGTGCCAGCTCACTACGAGAGGGACTGCCCCGTAACTATGGCTACACCTTC
TRBJ2-1 TRBD2 - TRBV7-9 CASSRDETSGRDYNEQFF TGTGCCAGCAGCCGCGACGAGACTAGCGGGAGGGACTACAATGAGCAGTTCTTC
TRBJ2-7 - - TRBV5-6 CASSLDGIPYEQYF TGTGCCAGCAGCTTGGACGGGATTCCCTACGAGCAGTACTTC
TRBJ2-7 TRBD1 - TRBV30 CAWSVPGTGGNGEQYF TGTGCCTGGAGTGTCCCCGGGACAGGGGGAAATGGCGAGCAGTACTTC
TRBJ2-1 - - TRBV5-1 CASRQEGEQFF TGCGCCAGCAGGCAGGAGGGGGAGCAGTTCTTC
TRBJ2-6 - - TRBV19 CASRRGQFSGANVLTF TGTGCCAGTAGGAGAGGACAGTTCTCTGGGGCCAACGTCCTGACTTTC
TRBJ2-2 TRBD2 - TRBV7-8 CASSLVAGAGGELFF TGTGCCAGCAGCTTAGTTGCGGGAGCAGGCGGGGAGCTGTTTTTT
TRBJ2-7 - - TRBV4-1 CASSQGQAGYEQYF TGCGCCAGCAGCCAAGGCCAGGCTGGCTACGAGCAGTACTTC
TRBJ1-1 TRBD1 - TRBV11-2 CASSFEGQGRAFF TGTGCCAGCAGCTTCGAGGGACAGGGTAGAGCTTTCTTT
TRBJ2-7 - - TRBV9 CASSVGGSVSYEQYF TGTGCCAGCAGCGTAGGGGGTAGCGTCTCCTACGAGCAGTACTTC
TRBJ2-7 TRBD2 few TRBV25-1 CASTPLPPTSGSYEQYF TGTGCCAGCACCCCACTACCCCCCACTAGCGGGAGCTACGAGCAGTACTTC
TRBJ2-3 TRBD1 - TRBV6-1 CASSVGTGSDTQYF TGTGCCAGCAGTGTCGGGACAGGGTCAGATACGCAGTATTTT
TRBJ2-3 TRBD1 - TRBV7-3 CASSSGQGIDTQYF TGTGCCAGCAGCTCGGGACAGGGGATAGATACGCAGTATTTT
TRBJ2-7 - once TRBV6-1 CASSELAPDSYEQYF TGTGCCAGCAGTGAATTAGCCCCAGACTCCTACGAGCAGTACTTC
TRBJ2-2 - - TRBV11-2 CASSSMAVGELFF TGTGCCAGCAGCTCAATGGCCGTAGGGGAGCTGTTTTTT
TRBJ1-1 - - TRBV6-1 CASSEVLAANTEAFF TGTGCCAGCAGTGAAGTGCTTGCGGCGAACACTGAAGCTTTCTTT
TRBJ2-5 TRBD2 - TRBV6-6 CASSPGLAGEEETQYF TGTGCCAGCAGCCCTGGACTAGCGGGAGAGGAAGAGACCCAGTACTTC
TRBJ1-1 TRBD1 - TRBV2 CASREDRGRGTEAFF TGTGCCAGCAGGGAGGACAGGGGGCGCGGCACTGAAGCTTTCTTT
TRBJ2-1 TRBD2 - TRBV5-1 CASSGTSGTSSYNEQFF TGCGCCAGTTCCGGGACTAGCGGGACTAGCTCCTACAATGAGCAGTTCTTC
TRBJ1-1 - - TRBV7-9 CASSPPRTEAFF TGTGCCAGCAGCCCTCCCCGCACTGAAGCTTTCTTT
TRBJ1-1 - - TRBV27 CASSPRDSSVEAFF TGTGCCAGCAGTCCCAGGGATTCGAGTGTTGAAGCTTTCTTT
TRBJ2-1 TRBD2 once TRBV5-4 CASGIAGGNEQFF TGTGCCAGCGGGATAGCGGGAGGCAATGAGCAGTTCTTC
TRBJ1-1 - - TRBV28 CASSPSGGYTEAFF TGTGCCAGCAGTCCTTCCGGAGGTTACACTGAAGCTTTCTTT
TRBJ1-1 TRBD1 - TRBV30 CAWSAGTGRTEAFF TGTGCCTGGAGTGCAGGGACAGGGAGGACTGAAGCTTTCTTT
TRBJ2-3 TRBD2 - TRBV28 CASSSGLAGSDTQYF TGTGCCAGCAGCTCCGGACTAGCCGGCTCAGATACGCAGTATTTT
TRBJ2-7 TRBD1 - TRBV19 CASSRTGTSYEQYF TGTGCCAGTAGTAGGACAGGCACCTCCTACGAGCAGTACTTC
TRBJ2-7 - - TRBV4-2 CASSQNFGTPYEQYF TGTGCCAGCAGCCAGAATTTCGGGACTCCCTACGAGCAGTACTTC
TRBJ1-1 - - TRBV5-4 CASSFQGFLTEAFF TGTGCCAGCAGCTTCCAGGGGTTTTTAACTGAAGCTTTCTTT
TRBJ1-5 - - TRBV30 CAWSRGGGNQPQHF TGTGCCTGGAGTAGGGGGGGAGGCAATCAGCCCCAGCATTTT
TRBJ2-3 - - TRBV19 CASSGGSVDGADTQYF TGTGCCAGTAGTGGCGGGTCGGTTGATGGGGCAGATACGCAGTATTTT
TRBJ2-3 TRBD2 - TRBV5-1 CASSWGRGGVLDTQYF TGCGCCAGCAGCTGGGGCCGGGGAGGGGTTCTAGATACGCAGTATTTT
TRBJ1-2 TRBD1 - TRBV6-5 CASSYSGTGMFGYTF TGTGCCAGCAGTTACTCGGGGACAGGGATGTTCGGCTACACCTTC
TRBJ1-1 - - TRBV19 CASSIWTPGSEAFF TGTGCCAGTAGTATTTGGACACCGGGTAGTGAAGCTTTCTTT
TRBJ2-4 - - TRBV5-1 CASSGDGLVRVKNIQYF TGCGCCAGCAGCGGAGATGGGTTGGTGCGAGTCAAAAACATTCAGTACTTC
TRBJ1-5 - once TRBV6-1 CASSERGVDQPQHF TGTGCCAGCAGTGAACGAGGCGTCGATCAGCCCCAGCATTTT
TRBJ2-2 TRBD2 - TRBV18 CASSSLTSGVDTGELFF TGTGCCAGCTCATCCCTGACTAGCGGGGTCGACACCGGGGAGCTGTTTTTT
TRBJ2-7 - - TRBV6-1 CASSEHYEQYF TGTGCCAGCAGTGAACACTACGAGCAGTACTTC
TRBJ2-5 - once TRBV19 CASSIPGEETQYF TGTGCCAGTAGTATCCCAGGGGAAGAGACCCAGTACTTC
TRBJ1-1 - - TRBV15 CATSRDRGAHNTEAFF TGTGCCACCAGCAGAGACCGGGGGGCGCATAACACTGAAGCTTTCTTT
TRBJ2-7 - - TRBV11-1 CASSSNTRLEQYF TGTGCCAGCAGCTCAAATACTCGACTCGAGCAGTACTTC
TRBJ2-1 TRBD2 - TRBV5-6 CASSLDGLALNEQFF TGTGCCAGCAGCTTGGACGGACTAGCTCTCAATGAGCAGTTCTTC
TRBJ1-2 - - TRBV19 CASSISDTNYGYTF TGTGCCAGTAGTATATCGGACACCAACTATGGCTACACCTTC
TRBJ2-3 - - TRBV9 CASSVGLAADTQYF TGTGCCAGCAGCGTCGGTTTAGCGGCAGATACGCAGTATTTT
TRBJ2-7 TRBD1 medium-sized TRBV6-4 CASSENGQGYEQYF TGTGCCAGCAGTGAGAACGGACAGGGCTACGAGCAGTACTTC
TRBJ2-1 TRBD2 few TRBV30 CAWATPGLANEQFF TGTGCCTGGGCTACTCCGGGACTAGCTAATGAGCAGTTCTTC
TRBJ1-1 TRBD1 - TRBV6-5 CASRFDRGTEAFF TGTGCCAGCAGATTCGACAGGGGCACTGAAGCTTTCTTT
TRBJ2-5 - once TRBV6-5 CASSYYGAETQYF TGTGCCAGCAGTTACTATGGGGCAGAGACCCAGTACTTC
TRBJ1-5 - - TRBV6-1 CASSDEEGKRNQPQHF TGTGCCAGCAGTGACGAGGAGGGGAAGAGGAATCAGCCCCAGCATTTT
TRBJ1-4 - - TRBV28 CASSWGGTNEKLFF TGTGCCAGCAGTTGGGGGGGCACTAATGAAAAACTGTTTTTT